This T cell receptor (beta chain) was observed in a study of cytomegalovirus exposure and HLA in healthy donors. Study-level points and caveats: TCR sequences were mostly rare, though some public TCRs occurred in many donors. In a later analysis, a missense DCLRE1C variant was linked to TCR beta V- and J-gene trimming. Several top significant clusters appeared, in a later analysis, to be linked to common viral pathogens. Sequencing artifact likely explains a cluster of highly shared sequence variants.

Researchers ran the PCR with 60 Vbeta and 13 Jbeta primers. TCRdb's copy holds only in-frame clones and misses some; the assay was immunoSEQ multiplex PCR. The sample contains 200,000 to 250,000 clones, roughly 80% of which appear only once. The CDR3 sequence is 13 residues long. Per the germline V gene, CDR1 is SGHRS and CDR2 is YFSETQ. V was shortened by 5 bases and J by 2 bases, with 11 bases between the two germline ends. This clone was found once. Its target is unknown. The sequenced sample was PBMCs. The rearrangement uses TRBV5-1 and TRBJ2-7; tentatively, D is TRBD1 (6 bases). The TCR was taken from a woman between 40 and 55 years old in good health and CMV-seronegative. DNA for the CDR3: TGCGCCAGCAGTACAGGGCCGACCTACGAGCAGTACTTC. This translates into CASSTGPTYEQYF.